The 13 T cell receptor beta chains below come from one sample, sequenced in a study of shared clonotypes between healthy human individuals. Measured with immunoSEQ multiplex PCR; TCRdb has only the in-frame clones, and not every one. The sample records about a million clones, approximately 68% being singletons. Sequencing used memory CD4+ T cells sorted from blood. Subset given: CD45RA-negative fraction. Receptors originate from a man between 18 and 29 years old in good health.

The rearrangement uses TRBV11-2 and TRBJ2-3; 10 bases align to TRBD2. The germline V gene has CDR1 SGHAT and CDR2 FQNNGV. J lost 4 bases, V lost 5 bases, and 6 bases had no gene match. This CDR3 comprises 15 residues. The CDR3 reads CASSLLAGVSDTQYF. The CDR3 DNA reads as TGTGCCAGCAGCCTCCTAGCGGGGGTGTCAGATACGCAGTATTTT.

The chain couples TRBV2 to TRBJ2-5, with D perhaps matching TRBD1 (6 bases). Germline values: CDR1 SNHLY, CDR2 FYNNEI. Trimming cost V 3 bases and J 3 bases, with 14 bases left between them. The CDR3 length is 15 residues. The CDR3 DNA sequence: TGTGCCAGCAGTGACGAAAGGGGGACCAAAGAGACCCAGTACTTC. Residues: CASSDERGTKETQYF.

This chain uses TRBV6-5 with TRBJ1-1, with D hard to call. CDR3 length equals 15 residues. Trimming took 6 bases from V and 1 from J, leaving 15 bases between them. Germline CDR1 and CDR2: MNHEY and SVGAGI. CDR3: CASRGSAPKNTEAFF. The CDR3 coding sequence is TGTGCCAGCAGGGGGTCGGCGCCAAAGAACACTGAAGCTTTCTTT.

The rearrangement uses TRBV9 and TRBJ2-5, with TRBD1 as a possible D gene (5 bases). Trimming took 4 bases from V and 5 from J, leaving 15 bases between them. The germline CDR1 and CDR2 sequences are SGDLS and YYNGEE. CDR3 length: 14 amino acids. In nucleotides, the CDR3 is TGTGCCAGCAGCCCCTTCCAGGGTAGGGAGACCCAGTACTTC. Encoded protein: CASSPFQGRETQYF.

This clone was counted a single time. The CDR3 sequence: CASSEDWSGSTDTQYF. As DNA, the CDR3 is TGTGCCAGCAGTGAAGATTGGAGCGGGAGCACAGATACGCAGTATTTT. V usage is TRBV6-1 and J usage is TRBJ2-3, with D possibly TRBD2 on 6 matching bases. Germline values: CDR1 MNHNS, CDR2 SASEGT. This CDR3 has 16 amino acids. V lost 1 base and J 0 bases, leaving 11 bases between the germline ends.

Worth noting for this clone: Possible read error: a much larger clone is one base away. This sample also contains other DNA sequences that code for the same CDR3. J is TRBJ2-3 and V is TRBV20-1; no firm D call. This CDR3 is built from 10 residues. The germline V gene encodes CDR1 DFQATT and CDR2 SNEGSKA (reference sequence). Trimming removed 6 bases from V and 2 bases from J, with 3 bases in between. DNA for the CDR3: TGCAGTGCGTACACAGATACGCAGTATTTT. Its translation: CSAYTDTQYF.

The V gene is TRBV2, the J gene TRBJ1-4, with TRBD1 matching over 7 bases. J lost 3 bases, V lost 5 bases, and 6 bases had no gene match. The germline gives CDR1 SNHLY, CDR2 FYNNEI. The length of the CDR3 is 15 residues. CDR3 coding DNA: TGTGCCAGCAGTTTTGACAGGGCAGCTAATGAAAAACTGTTTTTT. Its translation: CASSFDRAANEKLFF.

The chain links TRBV28 to TRBJ2-7; unclear D gene. The V and J ends lost 8 bases and 3 bases respectively, with 5 bases between them. The length of the CDR3 is 10 residues. Germline CDR1 reads MDHEN; CDR2 reads SYDVKM. CDR3: CASGYYEQYF. Here the CDR3 DNA reads TGTGCCAGCGGATACTACGAGCAGTACTTC.

This chain links TRBV19 with TRBJ1-2; D is uncertain. The V and J ends lost 5 bases and 4 bases respectively, with 14 bases between them. Germline V gene lookup returns CDR1 LNHDA and CDR2 SQIVND (reference sequence). This CDR3 has 14 amino acids. The CDR3 here is CASSVPGIIYGYTF. In DNA, the CDR3 is TGTGCCAGTAGTGTCCCGGGAATTATCTATGGCTACACCTTC. The whole variable domain, filled in from reference TRBV19 and TRBJ1-2, reads DGGITQSPKYLFRKEGQNVTLSCEQNLNHDAMYWYRQDPGQGLRLIYYSQIVNDFQKGDIAEGYSVSREKKESFPLTVTSAQKNPTAFYLCASSVPGIIYGYTFGSGTRLTVV.

This clone has a handful of counts. The chain uses TRBV25-1 and TRBJ1-2; tentatively, D is TRBD1 (6 bases). Trimming stripped 3 bases from V and 4 bases from J, with 12 bases between. Germline V gene lookup returns CDR1 MGHDK and CDR2 SYGVNS. The CDR3 consists of 14 residues. CDR3 sequence: CASSETGSFYGYTF. Written as DNA, the CDR3 is TGTGCCAGCAGTGAGACAGGATCTTTCTATGGCTACACCTTC.

The chain joins TRBV6-5 to TRBJ1-2; 7 nucleotides agree with TRBD1. V shed 7 bases, J shed 8 bases, and the junction held 13 bases outside the gene matches. Germline CDR1 is MNHEY and CDR2 is SVGAGI. The CDR3 totals 14 residues. The CDR3 nucleotides read TGTGCCAGCACCGCCCGGAACAGGGGTAGGGGCTACACCTTC. Amino acid sequence: CASTARNRGRGYTF.

The chain uses TRBV7-2 and TRBJ2-3; no clear D. Germline V gene data show CDR1 as SGHTA and CDR2 as FQGNSA. V was clipped by 10 bases and J by 0 bases, with 11 bases between them. The CDR3 totals 13 residues. The CDR3 reads CATKAVSTDTQYF. In DNA, the CDR3 is TGTGCCACCAAGGCTGTGAGCACAGATACGCAGTATTTT.

The rearrangement uses TRBV18 and TRBJ2-2; D unresolved. The germline V and J ends were trimmed by 2 bases and 2 bases, with 6 bases remaining between them. The CDR3 is 14 amino acids. Germline loops: CDR1 KGHSH, CDR2 LQKENI. DNA of the CDR3: TGTGCCAGCTCACCAGAGGTAAACACCGGGGAGCTGTTTTTT. Encoded protein: CASSPEVNTGELFF.